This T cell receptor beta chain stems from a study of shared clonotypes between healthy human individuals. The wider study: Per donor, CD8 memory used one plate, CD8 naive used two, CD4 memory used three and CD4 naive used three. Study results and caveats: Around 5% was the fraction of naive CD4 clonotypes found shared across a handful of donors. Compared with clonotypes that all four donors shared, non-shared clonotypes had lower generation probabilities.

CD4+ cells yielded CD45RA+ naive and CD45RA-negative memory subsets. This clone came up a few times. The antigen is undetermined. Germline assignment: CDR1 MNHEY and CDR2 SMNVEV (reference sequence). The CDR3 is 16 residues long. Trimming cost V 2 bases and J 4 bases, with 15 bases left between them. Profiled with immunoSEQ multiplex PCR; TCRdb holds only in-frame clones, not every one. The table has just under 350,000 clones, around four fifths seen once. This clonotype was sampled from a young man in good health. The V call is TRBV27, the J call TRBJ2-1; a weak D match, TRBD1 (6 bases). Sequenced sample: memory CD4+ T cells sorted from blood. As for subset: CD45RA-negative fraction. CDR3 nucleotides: TGTGCCAGCAGTTTAAGGGGGATTGGTGGGTACAATGAGCAGTTCTTC. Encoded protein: CASSLRGIGGYNEQFF.